A single TCR beta chain is shown here with its context. What it binds is unknown. The CDR3 extends over 14 amino acids. CDR1 is KGHSH and CDR2 is LQKENI in the germline V gene. With 0 bases removed from V and 7 bases from J, the gap between germline ends came to 12 bases. Clones were sequenced by immunoSEQ multiplex PCR, and TCRdb holds only the in-frame ones, with some missing. Among roughly 160,000 clones listed, 92% were seen once. This specimen belongs to a study of T cell responses to AZD1222 COVID-19 vaccine. Study results and caveats: Only six or seven AZD1222 recipients tested seropositive at baseline. Increased Spike-specific TCR breadth and depth were observed after two AZD1222 doses. Scientists sampled the repertoires only once the peak T cell response had passed.

Sequencing used peripheral blood, obtained on day 0 of MenACWY control vaccination. The sequence was obtained from an adult in good health. V gene TRBV18 combines with J gene TRBJ1-2, with D possibly being TRBD1 (5 bases). CDR3 coding DNA: TGTGCCAGCTCACCACCGGTGCCAGGGAGTGGCTACACCTTC. This sequence encodes CASSPPVPGSGYTF.